These 6 T cell receptor beta chains share one sample of origin, sequenced in a study of cytomegalovirus exposure and HLA in healthy donors. PCR employed 60 Vbeta and 13 Jbeta primers. Sequencing was performed with immunoSEQ multiplex PCR; in TCRdb, only in-frame clones are kept and a portion is missing. The sample carries some 200,000 clones, about 81% recorded once. Sequences were obtained from PBMCs. All receptors derive from a young woman in good health and CMV-seronegative.

This sequence joins TRBV15 and TRBJ2-5, with 7 bases aligning to TRBD2. Germline V gene data show CDR1 as LNHNV and CDR2 as YYDKDF (reference sequence). The CDR3 is made up of 17 amino acids. Trimming at V came to 0 bases and at J to 1 base, leaving 8 bases not matched to a gene. Here the CDR3 reads CATSRDILAAFQETQYF. The CDR3 bases are TGTGCCACCAGCAGAGATATCCTAGCGGCGTTCCAAGAGACCCAGTACTTC.

V gene TRBV27 combines with J gene TRBJ2-7; 9 nucleotides align to TRBD2. The CDR3 is made up of 15 amino acids. Trimming cost V 1 base and J 8 bases; bases outside gene matches: 9. Germline CDR1 and CDR2: MNHEY and SMNVEV (reference sequence). The CDR3 region is CASSLYAGGPVQQYF. In nucleotides, the CDR3 is TGTGCCAGCAGTTTATACGCGGGAGGGCCGGTTCAGCAGTACTTC.

Comments on this clone: The junction departs from the called germline gene at one end, perhaps through a read error. This chain connects TRBV7-2 to TRBJ2-7; the match to TRBD2 covers 11 bases. Germline CDR1 reads SGHTA; CDR2 reads FQGNSA. The length of the CDR3 is 15 residues. The CDR3 DNA is TGTGCCAGCAGCGTAGCGGGGGGGCTCTCCTACGAGCAGTACTTC. Translated, it gives CASSVAGGLSYEQYF.

This clone was seen a few times. As DNA, the CDR3 is TGTGCCAGCAGCTTAACGGGAGCGTTTAATGAAAAACTGTTTTTT. This gives the protein CASSLTGAFNEKLFF. V usage is TRBV7-9 and J usage is TRBJ1-4; D remains unclear. CDR1 and CDR2 (germline): SEHNR, FQNEAQ (reference sequence). V was trimmed by 2 bases and J by 4 bases, leaving 11 bases between them. The CDR3 is 15 residues long.

The rearrangement links TRBV2 to TRBJ2-7, with a possible D match to TRBD1 (6 bases). The V end lost 6 bases, the J end lost 2 bases, and 14 bases lay between the germline ends. The CDR3 length is 14 residues. From germline, CDR1 is SNHLY and CDR2 FYNNEI. CDR3 protein: CASRVLDSTYEQYF. In nucleotides, the CDR3 is TGTGCCAGCAGGGTATTGGACAGTACCTACGAGCAGTACTTC.

The rearrangement uses TRBV5-1 and TRBJ1-1; TRBD1 matches 7 bases. The germline gives CDR1 SGHRS, CDR2 YFSETQ. V shed 4 bases, J shed 0 bases, and the junction held 3 bases outside the gene matches. CDR3 size: 14 residues. The CDR3 nucleotides are TGCGCCAGCAGCCAACAGGGGCTGAACACTGAAGCTTTCTTT. The encoded protein is CASSQQGLNTEAFF. Complete variable domain (other parts from reference TRBV5-1 and TRBJ1-1): KAGVTQTPRYLIKTRGQQVTLSCSPISGHRSVSWYQQTPGQGLQFLFEYFSETQRNKGNFPGRFSGRQFSNSRSEMNVSTLELGDSALYLCASSQQGLNTEAFFGQGTRLTVV.